This T cell receptor (beta chain) was obtained from a study of shared clonotypes between healthy human individuals. The donors, healthy adults who were HIV-negative, had experienced no recent acute infections or vaccinations. Sequencing was performed with immunoSEQ multiplex PCR; in TCRdb, only in-frame clones are kept and a portion is missing. Of a few million clones detected, 93% appear once; the ten largest clones hold about 0.41%. V trimming: 11 bases; J trimming: 6 bases; junction bases outside the gene matches: 16. The germline gives CDR1 MDHEN, CDR2 SYDVKM. The CDR3 has 14 amino acids. Overall study results and limits: Read depth was anticipated to influence clonotype sharing among donors. For naive CD4 cells, roughly 4.8% of clonotypes were shared across a handful of donors.

In regard to this clone: Its antigen is not known.

The chain joins TRBV28 to TRBJ2-7; 7 bases are shared with TRBD2. The specimen sequenced was naive CD4+ T cells from PBMCs. The subset: CD45RA+ positively selected. The source of this sequence is a man aged 18 to 29 in good health. Some clones in this sample may be carry-over from other donors' samples. Written as DNA, the CDR3 is TGTGCCGCGGAGACAAGAGCGGGACTGAGCGAGCAGTACTTC. Translation: CAAETRAGLSEQYF.